This T cell receptor (beta chain) appears in the sequencing data of a study of CXCR3-negative and CXCR3-positive naive CD8 T cells. Study details: With about 1.5 +/- 0.3 million reads per library, the TRB reads numbered roughly 140 million in total.

Naivety in CD8+ T cells corresponded to a CD45RO-CCR7+CD27+CD95- phenotype. The study, taken as a whole, reports: After cryopreservation, CXCR3 expression dropped partially; most assays used fresh PBMCs.

The study made its TRB cDNA libraries by 5' RACE, adding UMI labels. TCRdb reprocessed the 5' RACE reads, with one entry per CDR3 protein and no DNA. This sample lists over 100,000 distinct CDR3 sequences; its ten largest clones have less than 0.3%. In germline, CDR1 is SGHTA, CDR2 FQGNSA. This CDR3 has 14 residues. As concerns this clonotype: The target antigen is unknown.

The rearrangement links TRBV7-2 to TRBJ1-2. Sequenced sample: naive CXCR3- CD8+ T cells from blood. Specified subset: CD45RO-CCR7+CD27+CD95- naive CD8+ T cells lacking CXCR3 (TNR3-). The sequence came from a human donor in good health. Some clones in this sample may be carry-over from other donors' samples. CDR3 sequence reads: CASSLVTSDYGYTF.